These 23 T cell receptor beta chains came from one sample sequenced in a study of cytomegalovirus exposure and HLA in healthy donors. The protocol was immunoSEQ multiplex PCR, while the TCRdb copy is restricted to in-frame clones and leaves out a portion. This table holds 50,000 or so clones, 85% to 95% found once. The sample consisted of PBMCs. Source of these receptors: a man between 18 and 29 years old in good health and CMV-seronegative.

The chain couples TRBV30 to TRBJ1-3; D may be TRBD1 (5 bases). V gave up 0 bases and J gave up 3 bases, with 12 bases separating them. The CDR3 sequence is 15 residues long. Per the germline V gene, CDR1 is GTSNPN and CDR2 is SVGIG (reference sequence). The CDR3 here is CAWSVSGARGNTIYF. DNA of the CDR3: TGTGCCTGGAGTGTATCTGGGGCTCGTGGAAACACCATATATTTT.

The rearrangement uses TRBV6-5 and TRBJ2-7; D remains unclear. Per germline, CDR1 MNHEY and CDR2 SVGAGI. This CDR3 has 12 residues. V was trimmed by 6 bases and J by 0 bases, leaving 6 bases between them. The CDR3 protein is CASSQNSYEQYF. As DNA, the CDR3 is TGTGCCAGCAGCCAAAACTCCTACGAGCAGTACTTC.

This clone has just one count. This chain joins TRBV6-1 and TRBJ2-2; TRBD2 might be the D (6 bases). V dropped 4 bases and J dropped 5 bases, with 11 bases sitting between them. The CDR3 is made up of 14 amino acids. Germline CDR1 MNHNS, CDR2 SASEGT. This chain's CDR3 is CASSVGTGTGELFF. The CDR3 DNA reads TGTGCCAGCAGTGTTGGGACTGGGACCGGGGAGCTGTTTTTT.

The CDR3 region is CASSSGAREPQHF. The CDR3 DNA reads as TGCGCCAGCAGCTCCGGCGCCCGGGAGCCCCAGCATTTT. This chain connects TRBV5-1 to TRBJ1-5; D remains unclear. Germline V lookup: CDR1 SGHRS, CDR2 YFSETQ. This CDR3 spans 13 amino acids. V lost 3 bases and J 8 bases, leaving 12 bases between the germline ends.

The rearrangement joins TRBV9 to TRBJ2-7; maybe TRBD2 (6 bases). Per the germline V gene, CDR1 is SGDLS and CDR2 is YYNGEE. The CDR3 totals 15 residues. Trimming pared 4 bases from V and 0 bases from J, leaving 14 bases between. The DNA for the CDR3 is TGTGCCAGCAGCCCCACCGGGAGCAGCTCCTACGAGCAGTACTTC. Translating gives CASSPTGSSSYEQYF.

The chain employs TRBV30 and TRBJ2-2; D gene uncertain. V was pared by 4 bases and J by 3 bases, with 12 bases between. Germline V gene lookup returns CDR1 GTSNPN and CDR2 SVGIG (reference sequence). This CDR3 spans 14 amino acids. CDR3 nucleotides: TGTGCCTGGACTACGACAACATACACCGGGGAGCTGTTTTTT. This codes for CAWTTTTYTGELFF.

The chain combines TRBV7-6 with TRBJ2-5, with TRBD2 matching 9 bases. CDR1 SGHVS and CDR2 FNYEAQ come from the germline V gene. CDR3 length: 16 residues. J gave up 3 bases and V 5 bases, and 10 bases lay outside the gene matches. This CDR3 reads CASSLRLAADKETQYF. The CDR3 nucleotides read TGTGCCAGCAGCCTAAGACTAGCGGCCGATAAAGAGACCCAGTACTTC.

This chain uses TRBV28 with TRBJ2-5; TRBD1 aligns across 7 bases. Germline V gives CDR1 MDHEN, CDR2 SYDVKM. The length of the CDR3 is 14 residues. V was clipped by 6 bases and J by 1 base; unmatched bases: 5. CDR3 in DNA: TGTGCCAGCAGCCGTTGGACAGGCCAAGAGACCCAGTACTTC. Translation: CASSRWTGQETQYF.

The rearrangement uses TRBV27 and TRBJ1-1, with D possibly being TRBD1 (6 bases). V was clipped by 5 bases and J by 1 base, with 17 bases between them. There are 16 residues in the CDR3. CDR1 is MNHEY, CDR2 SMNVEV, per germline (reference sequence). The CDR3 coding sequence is TGTGCCAGCAGTCATCGGACAGCCCGGGCGAACACTGAAGCTTTCTTT. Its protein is CASSHRTARANTEAFF.

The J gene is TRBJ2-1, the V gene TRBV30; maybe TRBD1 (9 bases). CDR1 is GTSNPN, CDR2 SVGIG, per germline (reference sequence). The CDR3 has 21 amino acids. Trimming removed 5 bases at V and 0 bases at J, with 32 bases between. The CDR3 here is CAWGRTGVSTSGFSSYNEQFF. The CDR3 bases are TGTGCCTGGGGGCGGACAGGGGTTAGTACTAGCGGTTTTAGCTCCTACAATGAGCAGTTCTTC.

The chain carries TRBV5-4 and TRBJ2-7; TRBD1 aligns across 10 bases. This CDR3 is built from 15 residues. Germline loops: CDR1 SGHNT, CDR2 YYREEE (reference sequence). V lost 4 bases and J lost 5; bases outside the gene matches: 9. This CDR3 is CASSLPGTGVDEQYF. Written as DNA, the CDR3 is TGTGCCAGCAGCCTACCCGGGACAGGGGTTGACGAGCAGTACTTC.

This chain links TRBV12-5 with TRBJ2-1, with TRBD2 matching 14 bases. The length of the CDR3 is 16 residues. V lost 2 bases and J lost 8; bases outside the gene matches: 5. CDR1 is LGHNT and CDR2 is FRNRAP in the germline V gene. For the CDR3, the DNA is TGTGCTAGTGGTTTGCCGGGGACTAGCGGGAGAGATGAGCAGTTCTTC. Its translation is CASGLPGTSGRDEQFF.

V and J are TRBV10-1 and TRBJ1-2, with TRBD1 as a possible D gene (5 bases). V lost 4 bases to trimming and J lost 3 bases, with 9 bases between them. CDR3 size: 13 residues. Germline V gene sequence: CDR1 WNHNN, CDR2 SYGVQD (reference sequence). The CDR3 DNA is TGCGCCAGCAGTGTGGGCAGGGACTATGGCTACACCTTC. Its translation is CASSVGRDYGYTF.

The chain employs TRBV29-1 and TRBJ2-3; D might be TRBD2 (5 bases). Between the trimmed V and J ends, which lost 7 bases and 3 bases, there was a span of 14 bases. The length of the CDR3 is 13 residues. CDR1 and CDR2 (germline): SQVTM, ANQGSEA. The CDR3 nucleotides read TGCAGCGGAGGGCCTAGGATGACAGATACGCAGTATTTT. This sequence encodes CSGGPRMTDTQYF.

The CDR3 protein is CASSSGTVDEQFF. CDR3 DNA sequence: TGTGCCAGCAGCTCAGGGACTGTAGATGAGCAGTTCTTC. The rearrangement uses TRBV11-3 and TRBJ2-1; TRBD2 is a possible D gene (6 bases). The CDR3 length is 13 residues. V was pared by 4 bases and J by 8 bases, with 12 bases between. Germline V gives CDR1 SGHNT, CDR2 YENEEA.

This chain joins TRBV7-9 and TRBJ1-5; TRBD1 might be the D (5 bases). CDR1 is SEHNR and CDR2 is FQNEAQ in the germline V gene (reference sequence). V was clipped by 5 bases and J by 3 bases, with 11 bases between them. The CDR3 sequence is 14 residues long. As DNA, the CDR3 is TGTGCCAGCAGCCTAGACAGCTTCAATCAGCCCCAGCATTTT. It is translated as CASSLDSFNQPQHF.

The CDR3 DNA is TGCGCCAGTAGAGGGGGGGTAACCTACGAGCAGTACTTC. Protein sequence: CASRGGVTYEQYF. The V call is TRBV5-1, the J call TRBJ2-7; D is possibly TRBD2 (7 bases). Trimming pared 8 bases from V and 2 bases from J, leaving 14 bases between. The CDR3 is 13 residues long. Germline CDR1 reads SGHRS; CDR2 reads YFSETQ.

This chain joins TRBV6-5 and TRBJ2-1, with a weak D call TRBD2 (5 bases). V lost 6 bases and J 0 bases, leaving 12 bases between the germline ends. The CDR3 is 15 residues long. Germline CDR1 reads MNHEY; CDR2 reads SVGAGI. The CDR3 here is CASRQLLGSYNEQFF. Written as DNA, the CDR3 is TGTGCCAGCAGACAACTACTAGGCTCCTACAATGAGCAGTTCTTC.

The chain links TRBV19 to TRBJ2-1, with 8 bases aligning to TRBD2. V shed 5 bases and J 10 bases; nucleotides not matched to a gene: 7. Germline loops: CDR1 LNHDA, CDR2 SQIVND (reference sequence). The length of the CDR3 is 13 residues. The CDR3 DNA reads TGTGCCAGTAGTGGAAGCGGGAGATGGGAGCAGTTCTTC. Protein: CASSGSGRWEQFF. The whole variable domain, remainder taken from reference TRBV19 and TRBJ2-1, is DGGITQSPKYLFRKEGQNVTLSCEQNLNHDAMYWYRQDPGQGLRLIYYSQIVNDFQKGDIAEGYSVSREKKESFPLTVTSAQKNPTAFYLCASSGSGRWEQFFGPGTRLTVL.

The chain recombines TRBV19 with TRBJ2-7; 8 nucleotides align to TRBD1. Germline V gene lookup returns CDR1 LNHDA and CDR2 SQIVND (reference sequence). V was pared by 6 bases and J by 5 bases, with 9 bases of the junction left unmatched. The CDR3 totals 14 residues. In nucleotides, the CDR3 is TGTGCCAGTAGCCTACGGACAGGGACAGACGAGCAGTACTTC. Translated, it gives CASSLRTGTDEQYF.

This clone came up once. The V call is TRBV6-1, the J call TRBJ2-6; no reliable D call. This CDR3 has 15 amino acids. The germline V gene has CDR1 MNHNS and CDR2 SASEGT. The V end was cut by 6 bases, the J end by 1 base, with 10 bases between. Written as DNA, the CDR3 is TGTGCCAGCAGCGTTTATAATTCTGGGGCCAACGTCCTGACTTTC. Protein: CASSVYNSGANVLTF.

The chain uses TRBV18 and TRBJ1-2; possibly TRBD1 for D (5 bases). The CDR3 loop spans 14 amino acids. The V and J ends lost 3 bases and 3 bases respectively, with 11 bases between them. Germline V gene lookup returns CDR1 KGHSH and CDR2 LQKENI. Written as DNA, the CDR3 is TGTGCCAGCTCACCCTCGGACAACGACTATGGCTACACCTTC. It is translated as CASSPSDNDYGYTF.

The CDR3 spells CASSYGQTADTIYF. The CDR3 bases are TGTGCCAGCAGCTATGGACAGACCGCGGACACCATATATTTT. This chain connects TRBV7-9 to TRBJ1-3; D is possibly TRBD1 (6 bases). The CDR3 has 14 residues. Trimming shortened V by 4 bases and J by 8 bases, and 15 bases separated the two germline ends. Per the germline V gene, CDR1 is SEHNR and CDR2 is FQNEAQ (reference sequence). Combining the CDR3 with reference TRBV7-9 and TRBJ1-3 gives the whole variable domain DTGVSQNPRHKITKRGQNVTFRCDPISEHNRLYWYRQTLGQGPEFLTYFQNEAQLEKSRLLSDRFSAERPKGSFSTLEIQRTEQGDSAMYLCASSYGQTADTIYFGEGSWLTVV.